This record looks at one T cell receptor beta chain sequence and its context. CDR3 length equals 14 residues. V was shortened by 2 bases and J by 4 bases, with 11 bases between the two germline ends. Germline-derived CDR1 and CDR2 are MNHNS and SASEGT. The data belong to a study of shared T cell receptors in the human thymus. The method was immunoSEQ multiplex PCR; TCRdb's version includes in-frame clones alone and lacks a portion of them. The table includes approximately 760,000 clones, 70% to 90% detected once. The same specimen was also included in a second study, on human thymus T cells. That source adds: Thymic as well as blood repertoires seemed to favor certain V and J genes unevenly.

The genes are TRBV6-1 and TRBJ1-1, with D hard to call. Material for sequencing was thymocytes. The sequence was obtained from a girl less than two years old with a congenital heart defect. CDR3 region: CASSEIRGFTEAFF. The CDR3 DNA is TGTGCCAGCAGTGAAATTCGGGGTTTCACTGAAGCTTTCTTT.